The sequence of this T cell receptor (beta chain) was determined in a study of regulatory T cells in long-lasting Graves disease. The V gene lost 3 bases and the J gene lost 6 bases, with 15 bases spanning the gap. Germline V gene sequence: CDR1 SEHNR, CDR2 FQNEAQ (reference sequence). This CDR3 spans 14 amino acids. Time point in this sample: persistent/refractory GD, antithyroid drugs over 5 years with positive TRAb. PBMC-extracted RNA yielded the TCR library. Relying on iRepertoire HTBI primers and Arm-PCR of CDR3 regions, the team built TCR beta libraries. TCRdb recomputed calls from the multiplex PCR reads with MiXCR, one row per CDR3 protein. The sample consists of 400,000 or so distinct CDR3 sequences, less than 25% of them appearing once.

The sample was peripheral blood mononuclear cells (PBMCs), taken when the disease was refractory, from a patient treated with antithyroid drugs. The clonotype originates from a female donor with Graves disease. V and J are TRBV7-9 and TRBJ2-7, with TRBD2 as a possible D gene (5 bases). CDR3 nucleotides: TGTGCCAGCAGCTTGGACTTTAGTTCCGGCGAGCAGTACTTC. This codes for CASSLDFSSGEQYF.